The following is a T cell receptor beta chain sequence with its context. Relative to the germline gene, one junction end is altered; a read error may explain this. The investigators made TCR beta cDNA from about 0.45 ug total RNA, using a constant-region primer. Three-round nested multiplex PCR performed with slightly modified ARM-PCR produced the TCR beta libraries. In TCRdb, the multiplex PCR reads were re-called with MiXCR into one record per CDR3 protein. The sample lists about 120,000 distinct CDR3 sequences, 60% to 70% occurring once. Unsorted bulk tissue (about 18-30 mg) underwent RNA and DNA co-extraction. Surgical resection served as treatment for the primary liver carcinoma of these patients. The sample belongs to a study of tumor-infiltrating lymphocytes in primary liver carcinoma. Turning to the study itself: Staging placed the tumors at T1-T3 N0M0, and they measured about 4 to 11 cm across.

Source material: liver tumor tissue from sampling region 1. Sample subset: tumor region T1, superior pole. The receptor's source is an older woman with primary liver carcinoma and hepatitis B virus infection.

In DNA form, the CDR3 reads TGTGCCGGCTCACTAGTCCAAGGGACTAGCCACAATGAGCAGTTCTTC. Translating it yields CAGSLVQGTSHNEQFF. V is TRBV18 and J is TRBJ2-1, with TRBD2 matching 9 bases. From germline, CDR1 is KGHSH and CDR2 LQKENI. The CDR3 has 16 amino acids.